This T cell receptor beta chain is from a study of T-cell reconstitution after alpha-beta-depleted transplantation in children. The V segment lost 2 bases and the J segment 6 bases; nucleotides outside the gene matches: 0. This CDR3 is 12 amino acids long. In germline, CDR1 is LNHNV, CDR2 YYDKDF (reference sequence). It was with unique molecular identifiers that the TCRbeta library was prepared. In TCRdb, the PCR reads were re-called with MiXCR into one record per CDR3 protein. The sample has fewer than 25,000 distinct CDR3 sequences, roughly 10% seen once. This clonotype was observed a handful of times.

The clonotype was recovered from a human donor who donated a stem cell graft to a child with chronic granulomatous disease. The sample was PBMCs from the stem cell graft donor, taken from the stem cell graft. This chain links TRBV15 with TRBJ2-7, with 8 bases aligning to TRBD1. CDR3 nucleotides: TGTGCCACCAGCAGAACAGGGGGCGAGCAGTACTTC. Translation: CATSRTGGEQYF.